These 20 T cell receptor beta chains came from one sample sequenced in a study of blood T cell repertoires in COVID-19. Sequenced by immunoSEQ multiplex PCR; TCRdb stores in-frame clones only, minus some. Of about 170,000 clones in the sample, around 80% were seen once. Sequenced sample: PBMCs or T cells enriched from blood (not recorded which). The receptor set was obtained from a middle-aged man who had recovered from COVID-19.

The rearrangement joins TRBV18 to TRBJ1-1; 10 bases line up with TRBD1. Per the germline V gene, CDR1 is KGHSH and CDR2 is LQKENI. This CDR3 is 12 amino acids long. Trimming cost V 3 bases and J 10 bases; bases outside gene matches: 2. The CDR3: CASSPGDRGAFF. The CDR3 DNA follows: TGTGCCAGCTCACCGGGGGACAGGGGAGCTTTCTTT.

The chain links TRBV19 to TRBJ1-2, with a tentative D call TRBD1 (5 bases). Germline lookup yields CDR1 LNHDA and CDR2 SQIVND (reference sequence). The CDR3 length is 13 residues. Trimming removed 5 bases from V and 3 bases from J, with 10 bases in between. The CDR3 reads CASSVAGYYGYTF. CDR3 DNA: TGTGCCAGTAGTGTAGCAGGGTACTATGGCTACACCTTC.

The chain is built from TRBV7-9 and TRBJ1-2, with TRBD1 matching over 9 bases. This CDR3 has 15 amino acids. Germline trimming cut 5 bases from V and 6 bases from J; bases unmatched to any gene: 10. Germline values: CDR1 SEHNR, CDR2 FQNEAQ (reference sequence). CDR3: CASSLTGTGRDGYTF. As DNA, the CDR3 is TGTGCCAGCAGCCTTACCGGGACAGGGAGGGATGGCTACACCTTC. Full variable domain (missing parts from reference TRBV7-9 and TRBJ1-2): DTGVSQNPRHKITKRGQNVTFRCDPISEHNRLYWYRQTLGQGPEFLTYFQNEAQLEKSRLLSDRFSAERPKGSFSTLEIQRTEQGDSAMYLCASSLTGTGRDGYTFGSGTRLTVV.

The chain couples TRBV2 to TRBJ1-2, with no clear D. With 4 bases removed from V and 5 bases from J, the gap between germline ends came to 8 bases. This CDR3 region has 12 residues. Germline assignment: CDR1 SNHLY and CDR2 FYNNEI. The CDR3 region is CASSGGPYGYTF. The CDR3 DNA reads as TGTGCCAGCAGTGGAGGGCCTTATGGCTACACCTTC. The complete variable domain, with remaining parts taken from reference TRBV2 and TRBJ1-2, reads EPEVTQTPSHQVTQMGQEVILRCVPISNHLYFYWYRQILGQKVEFLVSFYNNEISEKSEIFDDQFSVERPDGSNFTLKIRSTKLEDSAMYFCASSGGPYGYTFGSGTRLTVV.

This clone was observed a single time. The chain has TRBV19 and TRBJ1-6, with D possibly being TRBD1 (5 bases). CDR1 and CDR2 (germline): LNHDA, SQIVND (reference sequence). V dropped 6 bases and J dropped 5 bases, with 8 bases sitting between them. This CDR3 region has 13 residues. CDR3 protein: CASSGGNNSPLHF. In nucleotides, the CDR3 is TGTGCCAGTAGCGGGGGTAATAATTCACCCCTCCACTTT.

The CDR3 loop is CASSSVGGTVNSPLHF. The CDR3 nucleotides are TGCGCCAGCAGCTCGGTCGGCGGGACTGTGAATTCACCCCTCCACTTT. The chain carries TRBV4-3 and TRBJ1-6, with a tentative D call TRBD1 (5 bases). The germline CDR1 and CDR2 sequences are LGHNA and YSLEER. The CDR3 spans 16 residues. V dropped 5 bases and J dropped 7 bases, with 18 bases sitting between them.

This chain's CDR3 is CSASSGRWETQYF. DNA for the CDR3: TGCAGTGCTAGTAGCGGCAGGTGGGAGACCCAGTACTTC. The gene calls are TRBV20-1 and TRBJ2-5, with D possibly matching TRBD2 (6 bases). V lost 3 bases and J lost 5, with 13 bases in between. The germline V gene encodes CDR1 DFQATT and CDR2 SNEGSKA (reference sequence). The CDR3 runs to 13 residues.

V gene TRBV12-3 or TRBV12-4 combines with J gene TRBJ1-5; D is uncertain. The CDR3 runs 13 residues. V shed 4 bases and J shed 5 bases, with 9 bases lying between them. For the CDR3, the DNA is TGTGCCAGCAGTTCCCCCCCCGATCAGCCCCAGCATTTT. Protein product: CASSSPPDQPQHF.

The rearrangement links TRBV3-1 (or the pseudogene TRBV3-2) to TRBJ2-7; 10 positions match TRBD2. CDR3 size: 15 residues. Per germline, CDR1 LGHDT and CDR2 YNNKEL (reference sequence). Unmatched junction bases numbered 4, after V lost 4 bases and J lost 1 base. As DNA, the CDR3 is TGTGCCAGCAGCCTCAAGACTAGCGGGTCCTACGAGCAGTACTTC. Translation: CASSLKTSGSYEQYF.

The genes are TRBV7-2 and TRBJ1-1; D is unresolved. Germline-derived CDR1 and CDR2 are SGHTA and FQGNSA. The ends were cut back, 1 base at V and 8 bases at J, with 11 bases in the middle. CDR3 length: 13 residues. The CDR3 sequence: CASSLGGRAEAFF. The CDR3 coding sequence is TGTGCCAGCAGCTTAGGCGGTAGAGCCGAAGCTTTCTTT.

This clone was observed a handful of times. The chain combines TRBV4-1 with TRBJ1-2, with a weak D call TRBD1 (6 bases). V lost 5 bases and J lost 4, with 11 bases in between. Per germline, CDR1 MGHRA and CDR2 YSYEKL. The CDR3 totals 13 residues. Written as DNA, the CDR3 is TGCGCCAGCAGCGCCGGACAGTCCTATGGCTACACCTTC. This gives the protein CASSAGQSYGYTF.

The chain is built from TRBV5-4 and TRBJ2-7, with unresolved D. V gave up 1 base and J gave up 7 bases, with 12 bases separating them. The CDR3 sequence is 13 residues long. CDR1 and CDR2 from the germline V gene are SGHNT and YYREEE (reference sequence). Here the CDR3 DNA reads TGTGCCAGCAGCTTGCACCTAGAACTTGAGCAGTACTTC. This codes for CASSLHLELEQYF.

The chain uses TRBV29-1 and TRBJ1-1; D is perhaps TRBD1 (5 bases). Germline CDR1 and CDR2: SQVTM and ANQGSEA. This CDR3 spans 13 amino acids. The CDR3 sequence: CSGDWQGLPEAFF. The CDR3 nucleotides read TGCAGTGGGGATTGGCAGGGCCTTCCTGAAGCTTTCTTT.

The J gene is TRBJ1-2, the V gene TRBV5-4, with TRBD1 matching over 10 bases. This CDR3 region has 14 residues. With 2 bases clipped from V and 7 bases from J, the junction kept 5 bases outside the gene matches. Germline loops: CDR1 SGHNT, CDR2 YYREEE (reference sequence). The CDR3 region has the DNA TGTGCCAGCAGCTTCGACAGGGGGCCAGCTGGCTACACCTTC. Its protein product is CASSFDRGPAGYTF.

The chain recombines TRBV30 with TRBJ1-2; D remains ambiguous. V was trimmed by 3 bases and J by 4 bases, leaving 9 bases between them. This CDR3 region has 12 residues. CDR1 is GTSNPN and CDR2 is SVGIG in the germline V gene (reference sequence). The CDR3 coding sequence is TGTGCCTGGAGGTCCGCAGGCTATGGCTACACCTTC. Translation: CAWRSAGYGYTF.

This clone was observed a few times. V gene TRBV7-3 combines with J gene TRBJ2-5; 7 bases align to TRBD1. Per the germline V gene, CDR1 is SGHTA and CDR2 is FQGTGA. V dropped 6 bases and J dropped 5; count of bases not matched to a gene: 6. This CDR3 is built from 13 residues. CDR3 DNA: TGTGCCAGCAGTCTGGGACAGTTGGAGACCCAGTACTTC. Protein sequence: CASSLGQLETQYF.

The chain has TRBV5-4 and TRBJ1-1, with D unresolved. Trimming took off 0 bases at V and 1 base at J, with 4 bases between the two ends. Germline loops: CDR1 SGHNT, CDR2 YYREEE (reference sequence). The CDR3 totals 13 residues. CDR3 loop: CASSLEANTEAFF. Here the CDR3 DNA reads TGTGCCAGCAGCTTGGAAGCGAACACTGAAGCTTTCTTT.

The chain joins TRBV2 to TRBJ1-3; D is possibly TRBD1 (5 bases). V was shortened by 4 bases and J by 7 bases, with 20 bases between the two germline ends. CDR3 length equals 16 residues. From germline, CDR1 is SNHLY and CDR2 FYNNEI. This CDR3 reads CASSAAEGRLGNTIYF. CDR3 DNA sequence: TGTGCCAGCAGTGCCGCGGAGGGACGGTTAGGGAACACCATATATTTT.

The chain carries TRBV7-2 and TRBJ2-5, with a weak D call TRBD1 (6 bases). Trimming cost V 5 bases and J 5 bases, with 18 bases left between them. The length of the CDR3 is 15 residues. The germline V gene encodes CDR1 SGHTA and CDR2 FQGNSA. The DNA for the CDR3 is TGTGCCAGCAGCCAAGGAGGACAGCGAGGGGAGACCCAGTACTTC. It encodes CASSQGGQRGETQYF.

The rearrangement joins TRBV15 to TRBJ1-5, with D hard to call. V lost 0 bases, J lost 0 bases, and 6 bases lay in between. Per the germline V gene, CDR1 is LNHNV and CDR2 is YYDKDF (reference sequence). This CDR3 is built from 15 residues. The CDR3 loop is CATSREVSSNQPQHF. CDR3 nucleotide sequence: TGTGCCACCAGCAGAGAGGTCAGTAGCAATCAGCCCCAGCATTTT.